A selection of T cell receptor beta chains follows, all from one sample in a study of OX40 agonist ivuxolimab in advanced cancers. The repertoire was sequenced with immunoSEQ multiplex PCR; TCRdb's copy has only in-frame clones and lacks some. The sample contains 70,000 or so clones, 65% to 80% of which appear only once. This specimen was CD4+ or CD8+ T cells sorted from blood, taken in a trial of the OX40 agonist ivuxolimab. Receptors were obtained from an adult with an advanced solid tumor such as melanoma, head and neck, liver or kidney cancer. CDR3s include the opening cysteine and the closing phenylalanine or tryptophan. The D gene is left open where the match is weak. Expanded clones are given a class, and other clones once, few, many or no size at all.

len: 18; abundance: -; d_gene: TRBD2; j_gene: TRBJ2-3; v_gene: TRBV7-9; CDR3aa: CASSDPGLAGGSTDTQYF; CDR3nt: TGTGCCAGCAGTGATCCGGGACTAGCGGGGGGGAGCACAGATACGCAGTATTTT
len: 16; abundance: -; d_gene: TRBD2; j_gene: TRBJ2-3; v_gene: TRBV5-1; CDR3aa: CASSPGLAGATDTQYF; CDR3nt: TGCGCCAGCAGCCCGGGACTAGCGGGGGCCACAGATACGCAGTATTTT
len: 14; abundance: -; d_gene: TRBD1; j_gene: TRBJ1-6; v_gene: TRBV2; CDR3aa: CASTLGQRGSPLHF; CDR3nt: TGTGCCAGCACCCTGGGACAGAGGGGTTCACCCCTCCACTTT
len: 12; abundance: once; d_gene: -; j_gene: TRBJ1-4; v_gene: TRBV18; CDR3aa: CASSPDGGKLFF; CDR3nt: TGTGCCAGCTCACCGGACGGAGGAAAACTGTTTTTT
len: 16; abundance: -; d_gene: TRBD2; j_gene: TRBJ2-2; v_gene: TRBV4-2; CDR3aa: CASSQVAGGGTGELFF; CDR3nt: TGTGCCAGCAGCCAAGTTGCGGGGGGCGGTACCGGGGAGCTGTTTTTT
len: 15; abundance: -; d_gene: TRBD1; j_gene: TRBJ1-2; v_gene: TRBV27; CDR3aa: CASSLNPQGVYGYTF; CDR3nt: TGTGCCAGCAGTTTAAATCCTCAGGGGGTCTATGGCTACACCTTC
len: 13; abundance: -; d_gene: -; j_gene: TRBJ1-2; v_gene: TRBV29-1; CDR3aa: CSVENRDRYGYTF; CDR3nt: TGCAGCGTTGAAAACAGGGATCGGTATGGCTACACCTTC
len: 13; abundance: -; d_gene: -; j_gene: TRBJ1-4; v_gene: TRBV5-4; CDR3aa: CASSRDLNEKLFF; CDR3nt: TGTGCCAGCAGCCGAGATTTAAATGAAAAACTGTTTTTT
len: 14; abundance: -; d_gene: -; j_gene: TRBJ1-6; v_gene: TRBV5-8; CDR3aa: CASSRDRSYSPLHF; CDR3nt: TGTGCCAGCAGCCGGGACCGATCTTATTCACCCCTCCACTTT
len: 18; abundance: -; d_gene: -; j_gene: TRBJ2-3; v_gene: TRBV7-3; CDR3aa: CASSPNSSGSQSRDTQYF; CDR3nt: TGTGCCAGCAGCCCCAACTCTTCGGGCAGTCAGAGTCGAGATACGCAGTATTTT
len: 15; abundance: -; d_gene: TRBD1; j_gene: TRBJ2-2; v_gene: TRBV19; CDR3aa: CASSPRTGGGGELFF; CDR3nt: TGTGCCAGTAGTCCTCGGACAGGGGGAGGCGGGGAGCTGTTTTTT
len: 16; abundance: -; d_gene: TRBD2; j_gene: TRBJ2-4; v_gene: TRBV2; CDR3aa: CASGFGWGGDGNIQYF; CDR3nt: TGTGCCAGCGGATTTGGATGGGGGGGAGATGGAAACATTCAGTACTTC
len: 16; abundance: -; d_gene: TRBD2; j_gene: TRBJ2-3; v_gene: TRBV2; CDR3aa: CASRGVERGARDTQYF; CDR3nt: TGTGCCAGCAGAGGGGTCGAGCGGGGGGCGAGAGATACGCAGTATTTT
len: 15; abundance: -; d_gene: TRBD1; j_gene: TRBJ1-2; v_gene: TRBV4-1; CDR3aa: CASSQMGTGDYGYTF; CDR3nt: TGCGCCAGCAGCCAGATGGGGACAGGGGACTATGGCTACACCTTC
len: 12; abundance: -; d_gene: -; j_gene: TRBJ2-3; v_gene: TRBV27; CDR3aa: CASSLPSRTQYF; CDR3nt: TGTGCCAGCAGCCTCCCCTCGAGAACGCAGTATTTT
len: 14; abundance: -; d_gene: -; j_gene: TRBJ2-1; v_gene: TRBV5-1; CDR3aa: CASSLDGSTNEQFF; CDR3nt: TGCGCCAGCAGCTTGGACGGGAGTACCAATGAGCAGTTCTTC
len: 12; abundance: once; d_gene: TRBD1; j_gene: TRBJ1-4; v_gene: TRBV30; CDR3aa: CAWRDRTEKLFF; CDR3nt: TGTGCCTGGAGGGACAGGACTGAAAAACTGTTTTTT
len: 15; abundance: few; d_gene: TRBD2; j_gene: TRBJ2-7; v_gene: TRBV5-1; CDR3aa: CASSLAASGSYEQYF; CDR3nt: TGCGCCAGCAGCTTGGCCGCTAGCGGCTCCTACGAGCAGTACTTC
len: 11; abundance: -; d_gene: -; j_gene: TRBJ1-6; v_gene: TRBV30; CDR3aa: CAWNGNSPLHF; CDR3nt: TGTGCCTGGAATGGTAATTCACCCCTCCACTTT
len: 15; abundance: -; d_gene: -; j_gene: TRBJ1-5; v_gene: TRBV28; CDR3aa: CASRLLQGSNQPQHF; CDR3nt: TGTGCCAGCAGACTTCTACAGGGTAGCAATCAGCCCCAGCATTTT
len: 15; abundance: -; d_gene: TRBD1; j_gene: TRBJ2-7; v_gene: TRBV5-1; CDR3aa: CASSLSGQGNYEQYF; CDR3nt: TGCGCCAGCAGCTTGAGCGGACAGGGGAACTACGAGCAGTACTTC
len: 13; abundance: -; d_gene: -; j_gene: TRBJ2-5; v_gene: TRBV7-9; CDR3aa: CASSLAGTWAQYF; CDR3nt: TGTGCCAGCAGCTTAGCGGGTACTTGGGCCCAGTACTTC
len: 15; abundance: -; d_gene: TRBD2; j_gene: TRBJ2-3; v_gene: TRBV5-1; CDR3aa: CASSLASGGYDTQYF; CDR3nt: TGCGCCAGCAGCTTGGCGAGCGGGGGGTACGATACGCAGTATTTT
len: 13; abundance: -; d_gene: TRBD1; j_gene: TRBJ1-2; v_gene: TRBV30; CDR3aa: CASRGQGPIGYTF; CDR3nt: TGTGCCTCTCGCGGACAGGGTCCCATTGGCTACACCTTC